This TCR beta chain was found in a study of CD8 T cells in ankylosing spondylitis. From the 5' RACE reads, TCRdb called clonotypes with MiXCR, one entry per CDR3 protein. The profile shows a few hundred thousand distinct CDR3 sequences, around 22% of them singletons. This CDR3 spans 15 amino acids. The trim removed 0 bases at V and 1 base at J, leaving 3 bases unmatched. Germline CDR1 reads SGHRS; CDR2 reads YFSETQ. Findings and limits, study-wide: Characteristic of ankylosing spondylitis blood, it appeared, was a TCR beta motif comprising several highly homologous variants.

The sample holds many counts of this clonotype. The target antigen is unknown. The sequence derives from a male donor with ankylosing spondylitis. The chain links TRBV5-1 to TRBJ2-5, with 7 bases matching TRBD1. The sequencing input was blood, either unsorted or a sorted T cell fraction (not recorded which). The CDR3 is CASSLVRTGQETQYF. CDR3 coding DNA: TGCGCCAGCAGCTTGGTTCGGACAGGCCAAGAGACCCAGTACTTC.